These 14 T cell receptor beta chains were sequenced from one sample in a study of T cells after yellow fever vaccination. TCRdb called the 5' RACE reads again in MiXCR, with one record for every CDR3 protein. The sample yields 95,000 to 150,000 distinct CDR3 sequences, approximately 9% seen once. Material: CD8+ T cells sorted from PBMCs, obtained on the day of the yellow fever booster vaccination. These receptors all come from a man between 18 and 29 years old who received the YFV17D yellow fever vaccine.

Only a few counts were recorded for this clonotype. J is TRBJ2-6 and V is TRBV12-3 or TRBV12-4; either TRBD1 or TRBD2 may fit D (5 bases each). CDR3 size: 20 residues. Trimming took off 8 bases at V and 0 bases at J, with 26 bases between the two ends. CDR3 nucleotide sequence: TGTGCCAGCTCATTAAGAGGGCTGGGCAGGGAATACTCTGGGGCCAACGTCCTGACTTTC. Translation: CASSLRGLGREYSGANVLTF.

This clonotype turned up a few times. The chain employs TRBV20-1 and TRBJ1-5, with D uncertain. Trimming pared 3 bases from V and 9 bases from J, leaving 12 bases between. CDR1 is DFQATT, CDR2 SNEGSKA, per germline (reference sequence). This CDR3 contains 12 residues. The CDR3 loop reads CSARTEGWPQHF. Here the CDR3 DNA reads TGCAGTGCTAGGACCGAGGGTTGGCCCCAGCATTTT.

The V gene is TRBV7-9, the J gene TRBJ2-7; weak D call: TRBD2 (6 bases). The V gene's germline CDR1 is SEHNR and CDR2 FQNEAQ (reference sequence). The ends were cut back, 5 bases at V and 0 bases at J, with 11 bases in the middle. This CDR3 is 14 amino acids long. The CDR3 DNA is TGTGCCAGCAGCCTCCGGGGGTTCTCCTACGAGCAGTACTTC. It yields the protein CASSLRGFSYEQYF. Full variable domain (outside the CDR3, taken from reference TRBV7-9 and TRBJ2-7): DTGVSQNPRHKITKRGQNVTFRCDPISEHNRLYWYRQTLGQGPEFLTYFQNEAQLEKSRLLSDRFSAERPKGSFSTLEIQRTEQGDSAMYLCASSLRGFSYEQYFGPGTRLTVT.

This clonotype was found many times. This rearrangement joins TRBV29-1 to TRBJ2-1; the D is unclear. The CDR3 is made up of 13 amino acids. Germline V gene lookup returns CDR1 SQVTM and CDR2 ANQGSEA. Trimming left V 6 bases short and J 7 bases short, with 16 bases between. The DNA for the CDR3 is TGCAGCGTCGATCCCTCAGTAGGGAATGAGCAGTTCTTC. Translating it yields CSVDPSVGNEQFF.

A few counts support this clonotype. The chain uses TRBV9 and TRBJ2-1; TRBD2 matches at 9 bases. V shed 4 bases and J 0 bases; nucleotides not matched to a gene: 14. The CDR3 covers 19 residues. CDR1 is SGDLS, CDR2 YYNGEE, per germline. The CDR3 DNA reads as TGTGCCAGCAGCCCCGGGGGAGCGGGGGGCCTGAGCTCCTACAATGAGCAGTTCTTC. This codes for CASSPGGAGGLSSYNEQFF.

The table lists this clonotype with many counts. The DNA for the CDR3 is TGTGCCAGCAGCTACTTTCTCATTCAGGGAAAAGAGACCCAGTACTTC. This translates into CASSYFLIQGKETQYF. The chain recombines TRBV7-9 with TRBJ2-5; D may be TRBD1 (5 bases). Per the germline V gene, CDR1 is SEHNR and CDR2 is FQNEAQ (reference sequence). The CDR3 loop spans 16 amino acids. Deletions cut 4 bases from V and 3 bases from J, with 18 bases between.

This clonotype has ten or more counts. The chain has TRBV5-5 and TRBJ2-5; D uncertain. Germline values: CDR1 SGHKS, CDR2 YYEKEE (reference sequence). The CDR3 has 13 residues. Trimming took 1 base from V and 5 from J, leaving 9 bases between them. For the CDR3, the DNA is TGTGCCAGCAGCTTGCGGCCCCCGGAGACCCAGTACTTC. Amino acids: CASSLRPPETQYF.

This chain uses TRBV21-1 with TRBJ2-5. TRBV21-1 is described as a pseudogene. The CDR3 is 18 residues long. The CDR3 sequence: CASSKSQRFSHNGETQYF. The CDR3 coding sequence is TGTGCCAGCAGCAAATCGCAAAGGTTTTCCCATAACGGGGAGACCCAGTACTTC.

The V gene is TRBV6-2 or TRBV6-3, the J gene TRBJ1-2; D is unresolved. Trimming removed 6 bases at V and 2 bases at J, with 22 bases between. Germline lookup yields CDR1 MNHEY and CDR2 SVGEGT. This CDR3 comprises 17 residues. CDR3 amino acids: CASRTGHVTRWNYGYTF. CDR3 in DNA: TGTGCCAGCAGGACGGGCCACGTGACAAGGTGGAACTATGGCTACACCTTC.

This clonotype was detected many times. The chain recombines TRBV29-1 with TRBJ2-2, with 10 bases that match TRBD1. Germline CDR1 and CDR2: SQVTM and ANQGSEA. V gave up 0 bases and J gave up 7 bases; unmatched junction bases: 2. The CDR3 spans 14 residues. The CDR3 sequence is CSVEEGTGVGELFF. The CDR3 nucleotides are TGCAGCGTTGAAGAAGGGACAGGGGTCGGGGAGCTGTTTTTT.

In its sample, this clonotype was seen a few times. The rearrangement joins TRBV18 to TRBJ2-7; either TRBD1 or TRBD2 may supply D (6 bases each). V lost 3 bases and J lost 6, with 18 bases in between. The CDR3 totals 15 residues. The germline CDR1 and CDR2 sequences are KGHSH and LQKENI. As DNA, the CDR3 is TGTGCCAGCTCACCGTCCGGTGGCAGGGGAGGCGAGCAGTACGTC. It yields the protein CASSPSGGRGGEQYV.

This clonotype was counted a few times. V and J are TRBV19 and TRBJ2-7, with a tentative D call TRBD2 (7 bases). Germline CDR1 and CDR2: LNHDA and SQIVND (reference sequence). The germline V and J ends were trimmed by 4 bases and 1 base, with 17 bases remaining between them. The CDR3 sequence is 16 residues long. In nucleotides, the CDR3 is TGTGCCAGTAGTACGAACGGGGGGCCCTCTTCCTACGAGCAGTACTTC. This gives the protein CASSTNGGPSSYEQYF. The whole variable domain, remainder taken from reference TRBV19 and TRBJ2-7, is DGGITQSPKYLFRKEGQNVTLSCEQNLNHDAMYWYRQDPGQGLRLIYYSQIVNDFQKGDIAEGYSVSREKKESFPLTVTSAQKNPTAFYLCASSTNGGPSSYEQYFGPGTRLTVT.

In this sample, this clonotype turned up a few times. J is TRBJ2-1 and V is TRBV11-2, with D perhaps assigned TRBD1 or TRBD2 (5 bases each). The length of the CDR3 is 15 residues. Germline CDR1 SGHAT, CDR2 FQNNGV. The germline V and J ends were trimmed by 6 bases and 6 bases, with 18 bases remaining between them. Here the CDR3 DNA reads TGTGCCAGCAGTTTCAGAGGGACCCCCTCCAATGAGCAGTTCTTC. It specifies CASSFRGTPSNEQFF.

The V and J genes are TRBV6-2 or TRBV6-3 and TRBJ2-7; D might be TRBD1 (6 bases). Trimming removed 2 bases from V and 0 bases from J, with 17 bases in between. This CDR3 contains 17 residues. Germline V gene data show CDR1 as MNHEY and CDR2 as SVGEGT. DNA of the CDR3: TGTGCCAGCAGTTACAGTCCTAACAGGGAGAGCTCCTACGAGCAGTACGTC. Its protein product is CASSYSPNRESSYEQYV.